This is a list of T cell receptor beta chains from one sample in a study of human T cells and chemical hapten exposure. TCRdb passed the RACE reads through MiXCR, listing each CDR3 protein once. Here the sample spans 120,000 or so distinct CDR3 sequences, approximately 14% being singletons. The sample in question was whole blood, obtained in connection with sensitization to the hapten diphenylcyclopropenone (DPC). Receptors were obtained from a man aged 18 to 30 with alopecia areata. Some clones in this sample may be carry-over from other donors' samples. The CDR3 runs from the conserved cysteine through the conserved F or W. The order of the fields is J gene, clone size, D gene, V gene, CDR3 DNA, CDR3 protein. A D gene is named only where the DNA matches it firmly. Expanded clones get a size class; other rows say once, few or many, or leave the size out.

>TRBJ1-1|.|.|TRBV20-1
TGCAGTGCGTCGGGTCAGGGTACTGCTTTCTTT
CSASGQGTAFF
>TRBJ2-1|few|TRBD1|TRBV7-9
TGTGCCAGCAGTATACAGGGGGGTGAGCAGTTCTTC
CASSIQGGEQFF
>TRBJ1-6|.|.|TRBV6-1
TGTGCCAGCAGTGAAGGGGCCAGGGCTTCACCCCTCCACTTT
CASSEGARASPLHF
>TRBJ2-6|.|.|TRBV9
TGTGCCAGCAGCGTCGACGGACAGAGTTTTTTCTCTGGGGCCAACGTCCTGACTTTC
CASSVDGQSFFSGANVLTF
>TRBJ1-1|few|TRBD1|TRBV7-8
TGTGCCAGCAGCTTGAAGGGACAGTTCGCCGCTTTCTTT
CASSLKGQFAAFF
>TRBJ2-3|.|.|TRBV5-4
TGTGCCAGCAGCCCATGGACAGGCACAGATACGCAGTATTTT
CASSPWTGTDTQYF
>TRBJ2-7|many|TRBD1|TRBV18
TGTGCCAGCTCACCAACTCGAAACGCTTTCCGGGACAGGACCTACGAGCAGTACTTC
CASSPTRNAFRDRTYEQYF
>TRBJ1-5|few|TRBD1|TRBV7-2
TGTGCCAGCAGCTTAGGGACAGGGCGCCCCCAGCCCCAGCATTTT
CASSLGTGRPQPQHF
>TRBJ2-4|few|.|TRBV3-1
TGTGCCAGCAGCCCTTTGGCGTCTTCACTAGCCAAAAACATTCAGTACTTC
CASSPLASSLAKNIQYF
>TRBJ1-2|many|.|TRBV12-3/TRBV12-4
TGTGCCAGCAGTCCGACGGTTAACTATGGCTACACCTTC
CASSPTVNYGYTF
>TRBJ1-1|few|TRBD1|TRBV9
TGTGCCAGCAGCGAGACAGGGCCGAACACTGAAGCTTTCTTT
CASSETGPNTEAFF
>TRBJ1-1|many|.|TRBV11-2
TGTGCCAGCAGCTTAGGGACCAACATGAACACTGAAGCTTTCTTT
CASSLGTNMNTEAFF
>TRBJ1-6|few|.|TRBV12-3/TRBV12-4
TGTGCCAGCAGTTTATTCCAGGATAATTCACCCCTCCACTTT
CASSLFQDNSPLHF
>TRBJ2-2|.|.|TRBV7-6
TGTGCCAGCAGCCTAGACACCTCAGGGGAGCTGTTTTTT
CASSLDTSGELFF
>TRBJ1-4|.|TRBD1|TRBV6-5
TGTGCCAGCAGTCTCCAGCCGGGACAGGCAACTAATGAAAAACTGTTTTTT
CASSLQPGQATNEKLFF
>TRBJ1-4|many|.|TRBV4-2
TGTGCCAGCAGCCACCTCTATGCAACTAATGAAAAACTGTTTTTT
CASSHLYATNEKLFF
>TRBJ1-4|few|.|TRBV5-1
TGCGCCAGCAGCTTGGACAGGGCAGAGGAAAAACTGTTTTTT
CASSLDRAEEKLFF
>TRBJ1-1|few|TRBD1|TRBV18
TGTGCCAGCTCACCACCGGGACAGGCGAACACTGAAGCTTTCTTT
CASSPPGQANTEAFF
>TRBJ1-5|.|.|TRBV10-2
TGCGCCAGCAGTGACCACAGGGAATATAGCAATCAGCCCCAGCATTTT
CASSDHREYSNQPQHF
>TRBJ2-3|.|TRBD1|TRBV9
TGTGCCAGCAGTGCTCGACAGGGGGCGCCCCCAGATACGCAGTATTTT
CASSARQGAPPDTQYF